The 13 T cell receptor beta chains presented below share a single source sample, sequenced in a study of T cells in Graves' hyperthyroidism and ophthalmopathy. What was amplified from RNA transcripts were TCR beta CDR3 regions. With the HTBI primer set, the TCR CDR3 went through a first round of RT-PCR. One entry per CDR3 protein results from TCRdb running MiXCR on the multiplex PCR reads. The data hold 540,000 or so distinct CDR3 sequences, with around a sixth observed a single time. The sequencing sample was made of blood. The receptors were sampled from a woman aged 30 to 39 with Graves' hyperthyroidism.

The gene calls are TRBV27 and TRBJ2-5, with unresolved D. Deletions cut 1 base from V and 4 bases from J, with 10 bases between. The CDR3 length is 14 residues. Germline V lookup: CDR1 MNHEY, CDR2 SMNVEV (reference sequence). The CDR3 loop reads CASSLFQTRETQYF. For the CDR3, the DNA is TGTGCCAGCAGTTTATTCCAAACAAGAGAGACCCAGTACTTC.

This clonotype came up many times. The chain recombines TRBV7-3 with TRBJ2-3, with TRBD2 matching over 9 bases. The V segment lost 7 bases and the J segment 3 bases; nucleotides outside the gene matches: 5. The CDR3 loop spans 14 amino acids. CDR1 SGHTA and CDR2 FQGTGA come from the germline V gene. The CDR3 DNA follows: TGTGCCAGCAAACCTAGCGGGATGACAGATACGCAGTATTTT. Its protein is CASKPSGMTDTQYF. Supplemented by reference TRBV7-3 and TRBJ2-3, the full variable domain reads GAGVSQTPSNKVTEKGKYVELRCDPISGHTALYWYRQSLGQGPEFLIYFQGTGAADDSGLPNDRFFAVRPEGSVSTLKIQRTERGDSAVYLCASKPSGMTDTQYFGPGTRLTVL.

This clonotype was seen a handful of times. The CDR3 here is CAVVGGEQYF. CDR3 DNA sequence: TGTGCCGTAGTGGGGGGCGAGCAGTACTTC. The chain employs TRBV2 and TRBJ2-7; tentative D call: TRBD2 (6 bases). The CDR3 consists of 10 residues. The germline V gene has CDR1 SNHLY and CDR2 FYNNEI. The V and J ends lost 11 bases and 6 bases respectively, with 11 bases between them.

This clonotype has just a few counts. The chain is built from TRBV2 and TRBJ1-3; D perhaps matches TRBD1 (5 bases). This CDR3 is built from 14 residues. Trimming took off 6 bases at V and 7 bases at J, with 16 bases between the two ends. The germline CDR1 and CDR2 sequences are SNHLY and FYNNEI. The CDR3 nucleotides read TGTGCCAGCAGCGATGAACGGGGGTGGAACACCATATATTTT. Translating it yields CASSDERGWNTIYF.

The table lists this clonotype with many counts. The chain carries TRBV19 and TRBJ1-1; D is unresolved. With 7 bases removed from V and 0 bases from J, the gap between germline ends came to 6 bases. CDR3 size: 12 residues. Germline CDR1 is LNHDA and CDR2 is SQIVND (reference sequence). This CDR3 reads CASNGMNTEAFF. CDR3 DNA sequence: TGTGCCAGTAACGGCATGAACACTGAAGCTTTCTTT.

The chain employs TRBV14 and TRBJ2-3; 8 bases align to TRBD1. The CDR3 is 15 residues long. Germline V lookup: CDR1 SGHDN, CDR2 FVKESK. Trimming took 1 base from V and 6 from J; bases not matched to a gene: 6. The CDR3 sequence is CASSQVETGVDTQYF. The CDR3 DNA is TGTGCCAGCAGCCAAGTCGAGACAGGGGTGGATACGCAGTATTTT.

This clonotype was counted ten times or more. The V gene is TRBV11-2, the J gene TRBJ2-2, with TRBD2 matching over 11 bases. The germline gives CDR1 SGHAT, CDR2 FQNNGV. This CDR3 comprises 19 residues. The V and J ends lost 2 bases and 5 bases, in that order; junction bases with no gene match: 13. CDR3 DNA sequence: TGTGCCAGCAGCTTAAGGACCGGGACTAGCGGAGGTAGAACCGGGGAGCTGTTTTTT. This encodes CASSLRTGTSGGRTGELFF.

The V gene is TRBV7-9, the J gene TRBJ2-1, with 10 bases fitting TRBD1. CDR3 length equals 15 residues. J gave up 3 bases and V 7 bases, and 6 bases lay outside the gene matches. Germline values: CDR1 SEHNR, CDR2 FQNEAQ (reference sequence). DNA of the CDR3: TGTGCCAGCACCCCCTGGACAGGGGGCTACAATGAGCAGTTCTTC. This codes for CASTPWTGGYNEQFF. The full variable domain, its missing parts supplied by reference TRBV7-9 and TRBJ2-1, is DTGVSQNPRHKITKRGQNVTFRCDPISEHNRLYWYRQTLGQGPEFLTYFQNEAQLEKSRLLSDRFSAERPKGSFSTLEIQRTEQGDSAMYLCASTPWTGGYNEQFFGPGTRLTVL.

The chain carries TRBV25-1 and TRBJ2-7; 8 nucleotides align to TRBD1. The trim removed 10 bases at V and 5 bases at J, leaving 10 bases unmatched. Germline V gives CDR1 MGHDK, CDR2 SYGVNS. The CDR3 totals 13 residues. CDR3 DNA: TGTGCCACCAGGGGGCCCGGCGTCCACGAGCAGTACTTC. Amino acid sequence: CATRGPGVHEQYF.

There are many counts of this clonotype. The chain carries TRBV20-1 and TRBJ2-7; the match to TRBD2 covers 7 bases. This CDR3 contains 13 residues. With 4 bases clipped from V and 7 bases from J, the junction kept 10 bases outside the gene matches. The V gene's germline CDR1 is DFQATT and CDR2 SNEGSKA (reference sequence). The CDR3 is CSANLRDYPEQYF. CDR3 nucleotides: TGCAGTGCTAATTTACGGGACTATCCGGAGCAGTACTTC.

In this sample, this clonotype turned up many times. The rearrangement links TRBV27 to TRBJ1-1; 7 bases align to TRBD1. Germline V gives CDR1 MNHEY, CDR2 SMNVEV (reference sequence). The CDR3 consists of 15 residues. Unmatched junction bases numbered 11, after V lost 4 bases and J lost 6 bases. This CDR3 reads CASSSRQGRGAEAFF. DNA for the CDR3: TGTGCCAGCAGTTCCCGACAGGGAAGGGGGGCTGAAGCTTTCTTT.

This clonotype was recorded at least ten times. This chain joins TRBV27 and TRBJ1-2, with 7 nucleotides matching TRBD1. The germline V gene encodes CDR1 MNHEY and CDR2 SMNVEV (reference sequence). There are 14 residues in the CDR3. V gave up 2 bases and J gave up 8 bases; unmatched junction bases: 8. The DNA of the CDR3 is TGTGCCAGCAGTTTAAACGCAGGGGGACGGGGCTACACCTTC. Residues: CASSLNAGGRGYTF.

This clonotype was seen ten or more times. V gene TRBV7-2 combines with J gene TRBJ2-7, with D perhaps matching TRBD2 (6 bases). CDR3 size: 15 residues. The V and J ends lost 8 bases and 7 bases respectively, with 24 bases between them. CDR1 SGHTA and CDR2 FQGNSA come from the germline V gene. The CDR3 loop is CASLPATGEGEEQYF. Here the CDR3 DNA reads TGTGCCAGCCTGCCGGCCACGGGAGAAGGTGAGGAGCAGTACTTC.